This TCR beta chain originates from a study of blood T cells in healthy people across ages. Each donor gave 9 to 10 milliliters of peripheral blood. Germline-derived CDR1 and CDR2 are SGHTA and FQGNSA. The CDR3 extends over 12 amino acids. Deletions cut 5 bases from V and 8 bases from J, with 12 bases between. Then a second PCR, running about 6 to 12 cycles, was carried out with a sample-barcoded 5' primer and a J-beta primer mix. A 12-random-nucleotide template-switch adaptor tagged each cDNA molecule. One entry per CDR3 protein, called by TCRdb with MiXCR from the 5' RACE reads. The data show 700,000 to 900,000 distinct CDR3 sequences, less than 70% seen once.

The chain links TRBV7-2 to TRBJ1-2, with D maybe TRBD1 (6 bases). Source material: blood. This receptor was taken from an elderly man in good health. In DNA form, the CDR3 reads TGTGCCAGCAGCCCCGACAGGCTCGGCTACACCTTC. Protein sequence: CASSPDRLGYTF.